The 7 T cell receptor beta chains in this list originate from one sample, sequenced in a study of blood T cell repertoires in COVID-19. Libraries were prepared by immunoSEQ multiplex PCR; TCRdb keeps only in-frame clonotypes and omits some of them. Among just under 300,000 clones, around 87% were seen once, and the ten largest hold roughly 1.3%. Sequencing was carried out using peripheral blood. Receptor source: a man aged 70-80 years with acute or convalescent COVID-19.

This rearrangement joins TRBV7-9 to TRBJ1-5; 9 bases are shared with TRBD1. With V trimmed by 6 bases and J by 4 bases, 4 bases remained unmatched. The CDR3 is 14 residues long. Germline lookup yields CDR1 SEHNR and CDR2 FQNEAQ (reference sequence). CDR3 bases: TGTGCCAGCAGTAGACAGGGGGGAAATCAGCCCCAGCATTTT. Translated: CASSRQGGNQPQHF.

V usage is TRBV7-9 and J usage is TRBJ1-5; the D gene is possibly TRBD1 (6 bases). V was cut by 5 bases and J by 4 bases, with 6 bases left in between. The CDR3 consists of 12 residues. From germline, CDR1 is SEHNR and CDR2 FQNEAQ (reference sequence). The CDR3 DNA reads TGTGCCAGCAGCGACAGGAATCAGCCCCAGCATTTT. As protein: CASSDRNQPQHF.

The chain joins TRBV9 to TRBJ2-2, with 8 bases lining up with TRBD2. The CDR3 extends over 17 amino acids. Germline V CDR1 and CDR2: SGDLS, YYNGEE. V lost 0 bases and J lost 4; bases outside the gene matches: 8. CDR3 DNA sequence: TGTGCCAGCAGCGTAGTCGGGAGGGTCTCTGGCACCGGGGAGCTGTTTTTT. This codes for CASSVVGRVSGTGELFF.

On this clone: Other DNA sequences in the same sample also yield this CDR3. The chain has TRBV7-8 and TRBJ2-3; the D is unclear. Germline V CDR1 and CDR2: SGHVS, FQNEAQ. The CDR3 loop spans 14 amino acids. Trimming removed 1 base from V and 1 base from J, with 6 bases in between. The CDR3 coding sequence is TGTGCCAGCAGCTTAGACAGAGGCACAGATACGCAGTATTTT. Amino acids: CASSLDRGTDTQYF.

The chain recombines TRBV7-9 with TRBJ1-1, with unresolved D. The CDR3 sequence is 14 residues long. Germline assignment: CDR1 SEHNR and CDR2 FQNEAQ (reference sequence). The V gene lost 2 bases and the J gene lost 1 base, with 8 bases spanning the gap. CDR3 residues: CASSLLQSNTEAFF. As DNA, the CDR3 is TGTGCCAGCAGCTTACTGCAGTCGAACACTGAAGCTTTCTTT. The variable domain in full, completed from reference TRBV7-9 and TRBJ1-1, reads DTGVSQNPRHKITKRGQNVTFRCDPISEHNRLYWYRQTLGQGPEFLTYFQNEAQLEKSRLLSDRFSAERPKGSFSTLEIQRTEQGDSAMYLCASSLLQSNTEAFFGQGTRLTVV.

This clone appeared once. V is TRBV19 and J is TRBJ2-1, with 12 bases matching TRBD2. Germline CDR1 is LNHDA and CDR2 is SQIVND (reference sequence). Losses at the gene ends were 6 bases for V and 9 bases for J; bases not matched to a gene: 15. CDR3 length: 17 residues. CDR3 region: CASSRSGPSGGVVEQFF. The CDR3 DNA sequence: TGTGCCAGTAGCCGCTCAGGGCCTAGCGGGGGGGTGGTTGAGCAGTTCTTC.

The chain couples TRBV6-2 or TRBV6-3 to TRBJ1-1; D is unresolved. The germline gives CDR1 MNHEY, CDR2 SVGEGT. V was pared by 2 bases and J by 1 base, with 8 bases between. This CDR3 spans 14 amino acids. This CDR3 reads CASSYRQANTEAFF. The CDR3 DNA sequence: TGTGCCAGCAGTTACAGGCAGGCGAACACTGAAGCTTTCTTT.